This T cell receptor (beta chain) was identified in a study of shared clonotypes between healthy human individuals. V was clipped by 4 bases and J by 1 base, with 10 bases between them. In germline, CDR1 is SQVTM, CDR2 ANQGSEA. This CDR3 is 13 amino acids long. Repertoires were generated with immunoSEQ multiplex PCR, while TCRdb's copy carries only in-frame clones and drops some. Of 650,000 to 800,000 clones in the sample, around 70% are singletons; the top ten hold over 1.5%. Sequencing was done on a sample of memory CD4+ T cells sorted from blood. Indicated subset: CD45RA-negative fraction. This receptor was identified in a woman aged 30 to 39 in good health. The V call is TRBV29-1, the J call TRBJ1-1; D is possibly TRBD1 (6 bases). For the CDR3, the DNA is TGCAGCGTTGTACCGGACAGGAACACTGAAGCTTTCTTT. Residues: CSVVPDRNTEAFF.